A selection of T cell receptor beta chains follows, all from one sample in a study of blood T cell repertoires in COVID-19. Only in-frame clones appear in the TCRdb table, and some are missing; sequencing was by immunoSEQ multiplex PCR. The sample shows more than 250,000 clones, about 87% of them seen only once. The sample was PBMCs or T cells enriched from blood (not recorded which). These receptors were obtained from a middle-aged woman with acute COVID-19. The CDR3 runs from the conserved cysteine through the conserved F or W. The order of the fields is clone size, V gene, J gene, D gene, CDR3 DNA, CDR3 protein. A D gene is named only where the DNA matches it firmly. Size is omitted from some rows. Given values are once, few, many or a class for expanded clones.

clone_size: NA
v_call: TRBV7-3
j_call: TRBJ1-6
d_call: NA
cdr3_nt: TGTGCCAGCAGCTTAGAGGGCGGGACCTATAATTCACCCCTCCACTTT
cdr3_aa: CASSLEGGTYNSPLHF

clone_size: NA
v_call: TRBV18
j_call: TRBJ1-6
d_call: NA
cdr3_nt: TGTGCCAGCTCACCACTAGCGGGGATCTCTAATTCACCCCTCCACTTT
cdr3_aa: CASSPLAGISNSPLHF

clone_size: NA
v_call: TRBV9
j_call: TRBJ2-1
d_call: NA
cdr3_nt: TGTGCCAGCAGCAAGGGACTGGATAATGAGCAGTTCTTC
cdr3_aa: CASSKGLDNEQFF

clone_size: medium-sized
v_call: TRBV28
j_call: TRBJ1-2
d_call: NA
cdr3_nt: TGTGCCAGCAGTTTGATGAGGGGGACCAGCTATGGCTACACCTTC
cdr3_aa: CASSLMRGTSYGYTF

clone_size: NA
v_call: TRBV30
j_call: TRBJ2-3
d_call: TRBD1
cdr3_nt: TGTGCCTGGAGTGACGGACAGGGCACAGATACGCAGTATTTT
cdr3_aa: CAWSDGQGTDTQYF

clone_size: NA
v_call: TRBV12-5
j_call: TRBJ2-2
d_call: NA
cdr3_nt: TGTGCTAGTGGTTTGGTATTATCCAGGGTTACCGGGGAGCTGTTTTTT
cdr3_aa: CASGLVLSRVTGELFF

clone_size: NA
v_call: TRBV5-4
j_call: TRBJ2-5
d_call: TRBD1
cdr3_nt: TGTGCCAGCAGCTTGCGACAGGGAGAGGCCCAGTACTTC
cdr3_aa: CASSLRQGEAQYF

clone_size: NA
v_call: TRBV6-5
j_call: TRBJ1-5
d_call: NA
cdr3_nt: TGTGCCAGCAGTTACTCGATGGAGGGCATTCAGCCCCAGCATTTT
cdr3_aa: CASSYSMEGIQPQHF

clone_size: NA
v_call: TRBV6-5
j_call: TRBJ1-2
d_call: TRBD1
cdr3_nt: TGTGCCAGCAGACCCGGGACAGGGGCAATCTATGGCTACACCTTC
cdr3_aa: CASRPGTGAIYGYTF

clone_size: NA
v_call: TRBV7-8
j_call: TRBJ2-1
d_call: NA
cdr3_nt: TGTGCCAGCAGCTTAGTATGGACTGGCGGTTACAATGAGCAGTTCTTC
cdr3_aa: CASSLVWTGGYNEQFF

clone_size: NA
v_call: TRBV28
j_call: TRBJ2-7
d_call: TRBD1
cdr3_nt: TGTGCCAGCAGGCTAACAGGGGGCGTTTGGTCCTACGAGCAGTACTTC
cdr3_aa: CASRLTGGVWSYEQYF

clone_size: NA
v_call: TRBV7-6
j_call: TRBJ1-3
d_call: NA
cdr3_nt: TGTGCCAGCAGCCCCCGGACATTAAGAACTGGAAACACCATATATTTT
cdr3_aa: CASSPRTLRTGNTIYF

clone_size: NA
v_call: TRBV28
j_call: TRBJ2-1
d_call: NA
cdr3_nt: TGTGCCAGCAGTCTTCGACTACGATTGTACAATGAGCAGTTCTTC
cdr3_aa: CASSLRLRLYNEQFF

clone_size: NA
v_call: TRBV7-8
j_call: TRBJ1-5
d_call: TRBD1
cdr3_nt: TGTGCCAGCAGCTTACAGACAGGGTTTCATCAGCCCCAGCATTTT
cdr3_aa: CASSLQTGFHQPQHF

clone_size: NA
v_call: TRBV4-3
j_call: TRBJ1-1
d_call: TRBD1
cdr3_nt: TGCGCCAGCAGCCCAGGGGGAGAGGGGAACACTGAAGCTTTCTTT
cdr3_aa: CASSPGGEGNTEAFF

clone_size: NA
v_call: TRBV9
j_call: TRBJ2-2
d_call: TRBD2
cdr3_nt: TGTGCCAGCAGCGCTTATAGTCTAGCGGGAGGCTCCGACACCGGGGAGCTGTTTTTT
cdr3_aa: CASSAYSLAGGSDTGELFF

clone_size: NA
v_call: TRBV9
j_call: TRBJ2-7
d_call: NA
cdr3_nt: TGTGCCAGCAGCGTTACCCAGACCGACATTTCAGGCGAGCAGTACTTC
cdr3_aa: CASSVTQTDISGEQYF

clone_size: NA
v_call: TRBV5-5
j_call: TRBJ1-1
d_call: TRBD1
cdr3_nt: TGTGCCAGCAGCTTAAGGGACAGTGCCCCTAAAGCTTTCTTT
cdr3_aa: CASSLRDSAPKAFF

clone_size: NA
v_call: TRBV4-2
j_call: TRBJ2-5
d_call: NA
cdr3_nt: TGTGCCAGCAGCCTGCAGGGGAGCGAAGAGACCCAGTACTTC
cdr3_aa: CASSLQGSEETQYF

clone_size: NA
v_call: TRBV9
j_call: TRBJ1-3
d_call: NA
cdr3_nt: TGTGCCAGCAGCGCAGAGGCGGGAAACACCATATATTTT
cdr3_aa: CASSAEAGNTIYF